Listed below are T cell receptor beta chains from one sample, sequenced in a study of blood T cells in healthy people across ages. TCRdb reprocessed the 5' RACE reads with MiXCR, giving one entry per CDR3 protein. The sample has 550,000 to 700,000 distinct CDR3 sequences, 27% seen once. The sequencing input was blood. Receptors were obtained from a woman aged 70 to 79 in good health. The CDR3 runs from the conserved cysteine through the conserved F or W. D genes are given only for firm matches. Part of the rows lack a size; the others show once, few, many or a class for expanded clones.

clone size: few; D gene: -; V gene: TRBV7-3; J gene: TRBJ1-5; CDR3 protein: CASSKYPLGGSSNQPQHF; CDR3 DNA: TGTGCCAGCAGCAAATATCCCCTGGGTGGTTCGAGCAATCAGCCCCAGCATTTT
clone size: many; D gene: TRBD1; V gene: TRBV7-9; J gene: TRBJ2-5; CDR3 protein: CASSSGTGGAVQETQYF; CDR3 DNA: TGTGCCAGCAGCTCCGGGACAGGGGGCGCAGTCCAAGAGACCCAGTACTTC
clone size: few; D gene: -; V gene: TRBV28; J gene: TRBJ1-4; CDR3 protein: CASRRTGSNEKLFF; CDR3 DNA: TGTGCCAGCAGACGAACAGGGAGTAATGAAAAACTGTTTTTT
clone size: few; D gene: -; V gene: TRBV7-3; J gene: TRBJ2-5; CDR3 protein: CASSSGRGRTQRGETQYF; CDR3 DNA: TGTGCCAGCAGCTCCGGCCGGGGCAGAACCCAGAGGGGAGAGACCCAGTACTTC
clone size: -; D gene: -; V gene: TRBV7-2; J gene: TRBJ2-1; CDR3 protein: CASSLAQLRPTFF; CDR3 DNA: TGTGCCAGCAGCTTAGCCCAACTAAGGCCCACGTTCTTC
clone size: few; D gene: TRBD1; V gene: TRBV9; J gene: TRBJ1-4; CDR3 protein: CASTETGATNEKLFF; CDR3 DNA: TGTGCCAGCACCGAGACAGGGGCAACTAATGAAAAACTGTTTTTT
clone size: few; D gene: TRBD2; V gene: TRBV7-7; J gene: TRBJ2-3; CDR3 protein: CASSPMGLAGADTQYF; CDR3 DNA: TGTGCCAGCAGCCCAATGGGACTAGCGGGGGCAGATACGCAGTATTTT
clone size: -; D gene: -; V gene: TRBV5-1; J gene: TRBJ2-5; CDR3 protein: CASSFGLGSVGETQYF; CDR3 DNA: TGCGCCAGCAGCTTTGGTCTCGGGAGTGTTGGAGAGACCCAGTACTTC
clone size: -; D gene: -; V gene: TRBV5-1; J gene: TRBJ2-3; CDR3 protein: CASSLQLGTVVTDTQYF; CDR3 DNA: TGCGCCAGCAGCTTGCAACTGGGGACGGTTGTCACAGATACGCAGTATTTT
clone size: few; D gene: TRBD1; V gene: TRBV7-2; J gene: TRBJ1-3; CDR3 protein: CASSLGRQGARNTIYF; CDR3 DNA: TGTGCCAGCAGCTTAGGAAGGCAGGGGGCCAGAAACACCATATATTTT
clone size: -; D gene: -; V gene: TRBV6-5; J gene: TRBJ2-6; CDR3 protein: CASTGEIYSSGANVLTF; CDR3 DNA: TGTGCCAGCACGGGCGAAATTTATAGCTCTGGGGCCAACGTCCTGACTTTC
clone size: many; D gene: -; V gene: TRBV6-6; J gene: TRBJ1-2; CDR3 protein: CASNDVDYTF; CDR3 DNA: TGTGCCAGCAATGACGTAGACTACACCTTC
clone size: -; D gene: -; V gene: TRBV7-3; J gene: TRBJ1-1; CDR3 protein: CASSLNGLNTEAFF; CDR3 DNA: TGTGCCAGCAGCTTAAACGGCTTGAACACTGAAGCTTTCTTT
clone size: -; D gene: -; V gene: TRBV19; J gene: TRBJ2-7; CDR3 protein: CASSMPSGSTYEQYF; CDR3 DNA: TGTGCCAGTAGTATGCCCTCGGGCAGTACCTACGAGCAGTACTTC
clone size: few; D gene: TRBD1; V gene: TRBV12-3/TRBV12-4; J gene: TRBJ1-1; CDR3 protein: CASSVGGEDTEAFF; CDR3 DNA: TGTGCCAGCAGTGTAGGGGGCGAGGACACTGAAGCTTTCTTT
clone size: few; D gene: TRBD2; V gene: TRBV20-1; J gene: TRBJ2-3; CDR3 protein: CSARASGGTDTQYF; CDR3 DNA: TGCAGTGCTAGAGCTAGCGGGGGGACAGATACGCAGTATTTT
clone size: few; D gene: -; V gene: TRBV12-3/TRBV12-4; J gene: TRBJ2-3; CDR3 protein: CASSLGVWAGPSTDTQYF; CDR3 DNA: TGTGCCAGCAGCCTCGGGGTCTGGGCGGGCCCTAGCACAGATACGCAGTATTTT
clone size: -; D gene: TRBD1; V gene: TRBV11-2; J gene: TRBJ1-2; CDR3 protein: CASSPGQGASYTF; CDR3 DNA: TGTGCCAGCAGCCCAGGACAGGGCGCGAGCTACACCTTC
clone size: -; D gene: TRBD2; V gene: TRBV10-3; J gene: TRBJ2-1; CDR3 protein: CAIGRGGLSYNEQFF; CDR3 DNA: TGTGCCATCGGCCGCGGGGGGCTCTCCTACAATGAGCAGTTCTTC
clone size: -; D gene: -; V gene: TRBV7-9; J gene: TRBJ2-7; CDR3 protein: CASSPKISSDEQYF; CDR3 DNA: TGTGCCAGCAGCCCCAAGATCAGTAGCGACGAGCAGTACTTC
clone size: few; D gene: -; V gene: TRBV6-1; J gene: TRBJ2-2; CDR3 protein: CAGRPHGAGTGELFF; CDR3 DNA: TGTGCCGGCAGGCCTCACGGGGCGGGCACCGGGGAGCTGTTTTTT
clone size: -; D gene: -; V gene: TRBV18; J gene: TRBJ2-7; CDR3 protein: CASSPPQGGSQYF; CDR3 DNA: TGTGCCAGCTCACCACCGCAGGGTGGGTCGCAGTACTTC
clone size: many; D gene: TRBD2; V gene: TRBV29-1; J gene: TRBJ2-5; CDR3 protein: CSVATGTSGEQYF; CDR3 DNA: TGCAGCGTGGCTACCGGGACTAGCGGTGAGCAGTACTTC
clone size: few; D gene: TRBD1; V gene: TRBV7-2; J gene: TRBJ1-1; CDR3 protein: CASRQPGQPNTEAFF; CDR3 DNA: TGTGCCAGCCGGCAACCGGGACAGCCGAACACTGAAGCTTTCTTT
clone size: few; D gene: -; V gene: TRBV11-2; J gene: TRBJ1-1; CDR3 protein: CASSRTTSGNTEAFF; CDR3 DNA: TGTGCCAGCAGCCGAACGACATCAGGGAACACTGAAGCTTTCTTT
clone size: -; D gene: TRBD1; V gene: TRBV5-1; J gene: TRBJ2-7; CDR3 protein: CASSDRVPEQYF; CDR3 DNA: TGCGCCAGCAGCGACAGGGTCCCCGAGCAGTACTTC
clone size: few; D gene: -; V gene: TRBV5-1; J gene: TRBJ2-6; CDR3 protein: CASSLQGGGANVLTF; CDR3 DNA: TGCGCCAGCAGCTTGCAGGGGGGTGGGGCCAACGTCCTGACTTTC
clone size: -; D gene: -; V gene: TRBV10-3; J gene: TRBJ1-1; CDR3 protein: CAAGGQPNTEAFF; CDR3 DNA: TGTGCCGCAGGAGGACAACCGAACACTGAAGCTTTCTTT
clone size: -; D gene: -; V gene: TRBV9; J gene: TRBJ2-7; CDR3 protein: CASSSAGTSYEQYF; CDR3 DNA: TGTGCCAGCAGCTCGGCCGGGACGTCCTACGAGCAGTACTTC
clone size: once; D gene: -; V gene: TRBV7-2; J gene: TRBJ1-6; CDR3 protein: CASSFYKAGRRVLHF; CDR3 DNA: TGTGCCAGCAGCTTCTATAAAGCGGGACGGAGAGTCCTCCACTTT
clone size: few; D gene: -; V gene: TRBV3-1; J gene: TRBJ2-2; CDR3 protein: CASSRNGVAGELFF; CDR3 DNA: TGTGCCAGCAGCCGCAATGGCGTCGCCGGGGAGCTGTTTTTT
clone size: many; D gene: -; V gene: TRBV5-1; J gene: TRBJ2-7; CDR3 protein: CASSSQGPRYEQYF; CDR3 DNA: TGCGCCAGCAGCTCACAGGGTCCCAGGTACGAGCAGTACTTC
clone size: few; D gene: -; V gene: TRBV21-1; J gene: TRBJ2-5; CDR3 protein: CASSKGTEQTQYF; CDR3 DNA: TGTGCCAGCAGCAAAGGGACAGAGCAGACCCAGTACTTC
clone size: -; D gene: -; V gene: TRBV30; J gene: TRBJ1-1; CDR3 protein: CAWAPGTRHTEALF; CDR3 DNA: -
clone size: few; D gene: -; V gene: TRBV10-3; J gene: TRBJ1-1; CDR3 protein: CAIGEKSNTEAFF; CDR3 DNA: TGTGCCATCGGTGAGAAATCTAACACTGAAGCTTTCTTT
clone size: -; D gene: -; V gene: TRBV12-3/TRBV12-4; J gene: TRBJ1-2; CDR3 protein: CASSTIYGYTF; CDR3 DNA: TGTGCCAGCAGTACAATCTATGGCTACACCTTC
clone size: -; D gene: -; V gene: TRBV9; J gene: TRBJ2-1; CDR3 protein: CASSPTSRNEQFF; CDR3 DNA: TGTGCCAGCAGCCCAACTTCTAGGAATGAGCAGTTCTTC